These 22 T cell receptor beta chains came from one sample sequenced in a study of blood T cell repertoires in COVID-19. Assay used: immunoSEQ multiplex PCR; TCRdb lists only in-frame clones, some missing. The table records approximately 170,000 clones, about nine tenths of them present only once. Specimen: peripheral blood. Receptor source: an older woman with acute or convalescent COVID-19.

This clone was counted a few times. This chain uses TRBV7-9 with TRBJ2-3; TRBD2 matches 10 bases. The J segment lost 2 bases and the V segment lost 4 bases, leaving 6 bases of the junction unmatched. CDR1 and CDR2 from the germline V gene are SEHNR and FQNEAQ (reference sequence). The CDR3 runs 16 residues. The CDR3 sequence is CASSSRTSGLTDTQYF. DNA for the CDR3: TGTGCCAGCAGCTCACGGACTAGCGGCCTCACAGATACGCAGTATTTT.

The chain combines TRBV4-1 with TRBJ1-4; possible D gene TRBD1, 5 bases. This CDR3 has 16 amino acids. V gave up 1 base and J gave up 4 bases, with 13 bases separating them. Germline-derived CDR1 and CDR2 are MGHRA and YSYEKL. Here the CDR3 DNA reads TGCGCCAGCAGCCAAGGGGAGGGGCGACTTAATGAAAAACTGTTTTTT. This codes for CASSQGEGRLNEKLFF.

The chain recombines TRBV5-8 with TRBJ1-4; no clear D. Deletions cut 0 bases from V and 5 bases from J, with 11 bases between. This CDR3 contains 15 residues. Germline V gene lookup returns CDR1 SGHTS and CDR2 YDEGEE. CDR3 protein: CASSLVQAQNEKLFF. CDR3 bases: TGTGCCAGCAGCTTGGTTCAGGCTCAAAATGAAAAACTGTTTTTT.

This sequence joins TRBV7-9 and TRBJ1-5, with 8 positions matching TRBD1. With V trimmed by 5 bases and J by 2 bases, 8 bases remained unmatched. The CDR3 has 16 residues. CDR1 is SEHNR and CDR2 is FQNEAQ in the germline V gene (reference sequence). CDR3 residues: CASSRTGIDGNQPQHF. As DNA, the CDR3 is TGTGCCAGCAGCCGGACAGGGATAGACGGCAATCAGCCCCAGCATTTT.

The chain recombines TRBV6-2 or TRBV6-3 with TRBJ2-7, with D tentatively TRBD1 (6 bases). Per germline, CDR1 MNHEY and CDR2 SVGEGT. V lost 5 bases and J 0 bases, leaving 8 bases between the germline ends. This CDR3 is built from 13 residues. The CDR3 DNA follows: TGTGCCAGCAGTCAACAGGGCTCCTACGAGCAGTACTTC. The encoded protein is CASSQQGSYEQYF.

The V gene is TRBV10-3, the J gene TRBJ2-3, with D possibly being TRBD1 (6 bases). Per the germline V gene, CDR1 is ENHRY and CDR2 is SYGVKD. V lost 6 bases and J 14 bases, leaving 18 bases between the germline ends. This CDR3 is 12 amino acids long. CDR3 sequence reads: CAIRGTSQGPYF. The CDR3 coding sequence is TGTGCCATCAGGGGGACATCCCAGGGTCCGTATTTT.

This chain connects TRBV4-3 to TRBJ2-3, with 7 bases aligning to TRBD1. CDR1 LGHNA and CDR2 YSLEER come from the germline V gene. With V trimmed by 0 bases and J by 9 bases, 0 bases remained unmatched. This CDR3 region has 12 residues. The CDR3 region has the DNA TGCGCCAGCAGCCAAGACAGGGGGACGCAGTATTTT. Translation gives CASSQDRGTQYF.

The rearrangement joins TRBV9 to TRBJ2-3, with 7 bases aligning to TRBD1. The CDR3 is 16 residues long. CDR1 and CDR2 from the germline V gene are SGDLS and YYNGEE. V dropped 3 bases and J dropped 3; count of bases not matched to a gene: 10. This chain's CDR3 is CASSARTGSGTDTQYF. In DNA, the CDR3 is TGTGCCAGCAGCGCCAGGACAGGTTCGGGGACAGATACGCAGTATTTT.

The gene calls are TRBV5-8 and TRBJ1-1; TRBD1 matches at 7 bases. Germline CDR1 reads SGHTS; CDR2 reads YDEGEE. CDR3 length equals 15 residues. The ends lost 4 bases at V and 1 base at J; junction bases unmatched: 7. The CDR3 here is CASSPGDRANTEAFF. The DNA for the CDR3 is TGTGCCAGCAGCCCGGGAGACAGGGCGAACACTGAAGCTTTCTTT.

This sequence joins TRBV6-1 and TRBJ1-5; D is unresolved. This CDR3 is 13 amino acids long. Trimming stripped 3 bases from V and 4 bases from J, with 7 bases between. Germline CDR1 is MNHNS and CDR2 is SASEGT. In DNA, the CDR3 is TGTGCCAGCAGTGAGCATAGAAATCAGCCCCAGCATTTT. Translation gives CASSEHRNQPQHF.

The chain recombines TRBV6-2 or TRBV6-3 with TRBJ2-3, with TRBD2 matching 7 bases. The trim removed 5 bases at V and 7 bases at J, leaving 9 bases unmatched. The germline V gene encodes CDR1 MNHEY and CDR2 SVGEGT. The CDR3 has 14 amino acids. The CDR3: CASSDAGVQNTQYF. In DNA form, the CDR3 reads TGTGCCAGCAGTGACGCGGGGGTGCAGAATACGCAGTATTTT.

This rearrangement joins TRBV6-5 to TRBJ1-6; weak D call: TRBD1 (6 bases). Germline-derived CDR1 and CDR2 are MNHEY and SVGAGI. The CDR3 contains 14 residues. The V and J ends lost 8 bases and 8 bases respectively, with 16 bases between them. The CDR3 protein is CASGQQGAYSPLHF. In nucleotides, the CDR3 is TGTGCCAGCGGACAACAGGGTGCCTATTCACCCCTCCACTTT.

The chain links TRBV6-1 to TRBJ1-2; TRBD1 matches at 9 bases. The V segment lost 1 base and the J segment 0 bases; nucleotides outside the gene matches: 9. CDR3 length: 18 amino acids. Germline V gene lookup returns CDR1 MNHNS and CDR2 SASEGT. CDR3 sequence: CASSEVRTGAISNYGYTF. The CDR3 DNA follows: TGTGCCAGCAGTGAAGTGAGGACAGGGGCAATTTCTAACTATGGCTACACCTTC.

The chain uses TRBV6-1 and TRBJ1-5; D possibly corresponds to TRBD1 (5 bases). The V gene's germline CDR1 is MNHNS and CDR2 SASEGT. The ends were cut back, 4 bases at V and 5 bases at J, with 18 bases in the middle. This CDR3 is built from 16 residues. The CDR3 here is CASSAGGGASYQPQHF. CDR3 bases: TGTGCCAGCAGTGCCGGGGGAGGGGCGTCGTATCAGCCCCAGCATTTT.

This rearrangement joins TRBV15 to TRBJ1-5; D may be TRBD1 (5 bases). Germline assignment: CDR1 LNHNV and CDR2 YYDKDF (reference sequence). V lost 3 bases to trimming and J lost 4 bases, with 10 bases between them. The CDR3 runs to 14 residues. CDR3 in amino acids: CATSSGGGNQPQHF. The CDR3 bases are TGTGCCACCAGCAGCGGTGGGGGGAATCAGCCCCAGCATTTT.

This CDR3 reads CASGPATGRNTEAFF. CDR3 in DNA: TGTGCTAGTGGCCCCGCGACAGGACGGAACACTGAAGCTTTCTTT. This sequence joins TRBV12-5 and TRBJ1-1; perhaps TRBD1 as D (6 bases). V dropped 6 bases and J dropped 1 base, with 15 bases sitting between them. The V gene's germline CDR1 is LGHNT and CDR2 FRNRAP. The CDR3 consists of 15 residues.

This clone was seen a few times. CDR3 sequence (DNA): TGCGCCAGCTCGGGCAGGGGGAATTCACCCCTCCACTTT. Residues: CASSGRGNSPLHF. The chain recombines TRBV4-1 with TRBJ1-6; TRBD1 matches at 7 bases. Germline CDR1 reads MGHRA; CDR2 reads YSYEKL. The CDR3 is made up of 13 amino acids. The V segment lost 8 bases and the J segment 7 bases; nucleotides outside the gene matches: 5.

V gene TRBV5-8 combines with J gene TRBJ2-2, with 15 bases identical to TRBD2. Germline CDR1 and CDR2: SGHTS and YDEGEE. This CDR3 is built from 16 residues. J lost 5 bases, V lost 5 bases, and 4 bases had no gene match. As DNA, the CDR3 is TGTGCCAGCAGGGCTGGGACTAGCGGGAGGACCGGGGAGCTGTTTTTT. Encoded protein: CASRAGTSGRTGELFF.

The CDR3 coding sequence is TGTGCCATCAGTGAATCGGGGAGACGCTCAGGGCCCCAGCATTTT. Protein sequence: CAISESGRRSGPQHF. V usage is TRBV10-3 and J usage is TRBJ1-5; D call uncertain. The ends were cut back, 3 bases at V and 9 bases at J, with 18 bases in the middle. CDR1 ENHRY and CDR2 SYGVKD come from the germline V gene. The CDR3 is 15 residues long.

The chain uses TRBV29-1 and TRBJ1-5; the match to TRBD1 covers 11 bases. CDR3 length: 12 amino acids. Germline V gives CDR1 SQVTM, CDR2 ANQGSEA. The junction had 0 bases not matched to a gene; V was cut back by 4 bases and J by 7 bases. The CDR3 spells CSVGTGGQPQHF. The DNA of the CDR3 is TGCAGCGTTGGGACAGGGGGCCAGCCCCAGCATTTT.

V is TRBV2 and J is TRBJ2-7, with TRBD2 matching 10 bases. The CDR3 consists of 17 residues. Unmatched junction bases numbered 10, after V lost 3 bases and J lost 2 bases. Germline V lookup: CDR1 SNHLY, CDR2 FYNNEI. CDR3 residues: CASSDLSGLAGAYEQYF. The CDR3 bases are TGTGCCAGCAGTGATCTTTCTGGGCTAGCGGGGGCCTACGAGCAGTACTTC.

This chain joins TRBV9 and TRBJ2-5, with 8 bases aligning to TRBD1. The CDR3 extends over 13 amino acids. V lost 2 bases and J lost 4; bases outside the gene matches: 1. Germline assignment: CDR1 SGDLS and CDR2 YYNGEE. CDR3 DNA: TGTGCCAGCAGCGTTCAGGGGGCAGAGACCCAGTACTTC. Its translation: CASSVQGAETQYF.